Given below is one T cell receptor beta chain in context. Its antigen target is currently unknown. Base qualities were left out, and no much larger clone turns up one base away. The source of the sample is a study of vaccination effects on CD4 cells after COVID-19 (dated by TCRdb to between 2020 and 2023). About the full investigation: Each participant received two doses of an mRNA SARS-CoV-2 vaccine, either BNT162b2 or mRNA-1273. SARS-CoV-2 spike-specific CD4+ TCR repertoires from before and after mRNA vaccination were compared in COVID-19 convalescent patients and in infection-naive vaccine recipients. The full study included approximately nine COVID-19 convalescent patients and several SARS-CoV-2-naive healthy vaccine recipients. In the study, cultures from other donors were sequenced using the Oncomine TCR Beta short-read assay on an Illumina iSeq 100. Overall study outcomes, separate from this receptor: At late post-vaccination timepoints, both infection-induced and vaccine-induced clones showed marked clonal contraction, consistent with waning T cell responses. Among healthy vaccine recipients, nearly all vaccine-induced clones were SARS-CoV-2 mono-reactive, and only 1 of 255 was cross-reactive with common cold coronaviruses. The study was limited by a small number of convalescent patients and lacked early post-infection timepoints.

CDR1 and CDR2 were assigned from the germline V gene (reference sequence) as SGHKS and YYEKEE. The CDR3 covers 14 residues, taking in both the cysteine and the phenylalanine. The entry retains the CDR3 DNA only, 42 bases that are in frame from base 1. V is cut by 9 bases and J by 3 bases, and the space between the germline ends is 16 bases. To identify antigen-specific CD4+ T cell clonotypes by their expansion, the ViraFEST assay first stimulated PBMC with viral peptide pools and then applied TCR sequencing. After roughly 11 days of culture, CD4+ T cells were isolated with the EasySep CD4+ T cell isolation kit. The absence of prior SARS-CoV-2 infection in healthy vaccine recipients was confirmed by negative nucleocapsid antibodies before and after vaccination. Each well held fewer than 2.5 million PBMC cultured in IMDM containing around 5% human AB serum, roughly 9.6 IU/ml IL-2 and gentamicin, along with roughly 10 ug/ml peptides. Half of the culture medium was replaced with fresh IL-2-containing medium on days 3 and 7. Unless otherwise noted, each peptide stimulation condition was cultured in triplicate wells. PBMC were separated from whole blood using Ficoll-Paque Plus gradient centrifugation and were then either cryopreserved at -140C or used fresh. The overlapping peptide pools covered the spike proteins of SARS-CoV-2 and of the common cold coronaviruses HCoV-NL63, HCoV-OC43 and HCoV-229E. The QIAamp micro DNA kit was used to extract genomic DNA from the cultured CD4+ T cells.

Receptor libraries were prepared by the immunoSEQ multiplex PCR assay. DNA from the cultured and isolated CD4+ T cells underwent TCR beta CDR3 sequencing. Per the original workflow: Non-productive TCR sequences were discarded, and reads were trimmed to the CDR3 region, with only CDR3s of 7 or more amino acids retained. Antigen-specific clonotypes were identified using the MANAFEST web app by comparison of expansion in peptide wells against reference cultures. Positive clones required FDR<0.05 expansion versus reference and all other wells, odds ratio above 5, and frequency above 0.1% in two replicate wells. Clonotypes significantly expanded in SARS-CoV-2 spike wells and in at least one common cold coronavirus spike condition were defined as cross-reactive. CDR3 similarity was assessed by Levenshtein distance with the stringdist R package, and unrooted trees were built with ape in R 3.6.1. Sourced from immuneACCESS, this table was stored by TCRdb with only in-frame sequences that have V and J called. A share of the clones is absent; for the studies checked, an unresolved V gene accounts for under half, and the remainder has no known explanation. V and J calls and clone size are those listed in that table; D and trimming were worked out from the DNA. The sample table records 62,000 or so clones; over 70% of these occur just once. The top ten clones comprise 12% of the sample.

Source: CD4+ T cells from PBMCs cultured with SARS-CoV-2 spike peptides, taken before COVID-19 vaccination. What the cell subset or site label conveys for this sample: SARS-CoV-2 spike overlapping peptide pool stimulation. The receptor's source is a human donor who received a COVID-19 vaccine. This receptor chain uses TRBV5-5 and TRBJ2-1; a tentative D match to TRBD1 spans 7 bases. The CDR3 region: CAIRGQGGYNEQFF. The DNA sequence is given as TGTGCCATCAGGGGTCAGGGGGGCTACAATGAGCAGTTCTTC.